Listed below are T cell receptor beta chains from one sample, sequenced in a study of T cells in Graves' hyperthyroidism and ophthalmopathy. TCRdb re-called the multiplex PCR reads through MiXCR, storing one row per CDR3 protein. The sample contains 300,000 or so distinct CDR3 sequences, around a fifth of which appear only once. Material for sequencing was blood. All receptors come from a woman between 50 and 59 years old with Graves' hyperthyroidism. CDR3s include the opening cysteine and the closing phenylalanine or tryptophan. The D gene is left open where the match is weak. Clone size is shown for a subset of rows, as once, few, many or a class of expanded clone.

d_call j_call v_call clone_size cdr3_nt cdr3_aa
- TRBJ1-5 TRBV6-1 many TGTGCCAGCAGCCCCCGGGTGGGGGGGGATCAGCCCCAGCATTTT CASSPRVGGDQPQHF
- TRBJ1-4 TRBV6-1 many TGTGCCAGCAGTGAAATTGTCACCTCCAATGAAAAACTGTTTTTT CASSEIVTSNEKLFF
- TRBJ1-1 TRBV5-1 many TGCGCCAGCAGCCCAACTACCGGGACAAGCACTGAAGCTTTCTTT CASSPTTGTSTEAFF
TRBD2 TRBJ2-7 TRBV11-1 - TGTGCCAGCAGCTACGGGACTAGCGGGAGGATTGACCGCTCCTACGAGCAGTACTTC CASSYGTSGRIDRSYEQYF
- TRBJ1-1 TRBV28 many TGTGCCAGCAGTTCTACAGGGCCTAACACTGAAGCTTTCTTT CASSSTGPNTEAFF
- TRBJ2-4 TRBV3-1 many TGTGCCAGCAGCCAAGAAGGGAACGCGAAAAACATTCAGTACTTC CASSQEGNAKNIQYF
- TRBJ1-5 TRBV3-1 many TGTGCCAGCAGCCGTTCAGCCTTTGGCAATCAGCCCCAGCATTTT CASSRSAFGNQPQHF
- TRBJ2-1 TRBV11-2 - TGTGCCAGCAGCTCGCCGACTAGAACCTACAATGAGCAGTTCTTC CASSSPTRTYNEQFF
TRBD1 TRBJ1-6 TRBV6-1 few TGTGCCAGCAGTCCAGACAGGGGTGGGGAATCACCCCTCCACTTT CASSPDRGGESPLHF
- TRBJ2-5 TRBV7-9 many TGTGCCAGCAGCCTTTGGGGGGCCGGAGCAGAGACCCAGTACTTC CASSLWGAGAETQYF
- TRBJ1-1 TRBV5-1 many TGCGCCAGCAGTTTCGGGACGGTTGAAGCTTTCTTT CASSFGTVEAFF
TRBD1 TRBJ1-5 TRBV20-1 - TGCAGTGCTAGACTTAGACAGGGGGTGGCCAATCAGCCCCAGCATTTT CSARLRQGVANQPQHF
- TRBJ2-1 TRBV2 - TGTGCCAGCACGACCCTAGTAATCGATGAGCAGTTCTTC CASTTLVIDEQFF
- TRBJ2-2 TRBV2 many TGTGCCAGCAGTGAAGGGGTTGACACCGGGGAGCTGTTTTTT CASSEGVDTGELFF
- TRBJ2-3 TRBV7-9 many TGTGCCAGCAGCAACAAGCAGAGCACAGATACGCAGTATTTT CASSNKQSTDTQYF
TRBD1 TRBJ1-2 TRBV6-1 many TGTGCCACCCAAAGGAGGACAGGAAGGATGAACTATGGCTACACCTTC CATQRRTGRMNYGYTF